The 6 T cell receptor beta chains below all came from one sample that was sequenced in a study of blood T cell repertoires in COVID-19. Only in-frame clones appear in the TCRdb table, and some are missing; sequencing was by immunoSEQ multiplex PCR. The sample has 150,000 to 200,000 clones, around 90% seen once. Sequencing was carried out using peripheral blood. These receptors were collected from a woman aged 80 or older with COVID-19, enrolled during active disease.

The J gene is TRBJ2-1, the V gene TRBV11-2, with D possibly matching TRBD1 (5 bases). Looked up from germline, CDR1 is SGHAT and CDR2 is FQNNGV. CDR3 length: 16 amino acids. V gave up 5 bases and J gave up 8 bases, with 22 bases separating them. Here the CDR3 reads CASSPNPRQTRDEQFF. CDR3 in DNA: TGTGCCAGCAGCCCGAATCCGAGACAGACACGGGATGAGCAGTTCTTC. The full variable domain, its missing parts supplied by reference TRBV11-2 and TRBJ2-1, is EAGVAQSPRYKIIEKRQSVAFWCNPISGHATLYWYQQILGQGPKLLIQFQNNGVVDDSQLPKDRFSAERLKGVDSTLKIQPAKLEDSAVYLCASSPNPRQTRDEQFFGPGTRLTVL.

The chain links TRBV7-2 to TRBJ1-5; a possible D gene is TRBD1 (5 bases). Germline lookup yields CDR1 SGHTA and CDR2 FQGNSA. The CDR3 runs to 16 residues. V was trimmed by 7 bases and J by 3 bases, leaving 19 bases between them. The CDR3, as DNA: TGTGCCAGCACCCAGCTATCAGGGACTTTCAATCAGCCCCAGCATTTT. It specifies CASTQLSGTFNQPQHF. Variable domain in full (rest from reference TRBV7-2 and TRBJ1-5): GAGVSQSPSNKVTEKGKDVELRCDPISGHTALYWYRQSLGQGLEFLIYFQGNSAPDKSGLPSDRFSAERTGGSVSTLTIQRTQQEDSAVYLCASTQLSGTFNQPQHFGDGTRLSIL.

This clone came up once. The CDR3 bases are TGTGCCAGCAGTATGACAGGGCCATATCAGCCCCAGCATTTT. It is translated as CASSMTGPYQPQHF. This chain joins TRBV28 and TRBJ1-5; 7 bases line up with TRBD1. Germline assignment: CDR1 MDHEN and CDR2 SYDVKM. With 5 bases clipped from V and 5 bases from J, the junction kept 6 bases outside the gene matches. The CDR3 spans 14 residues.

V and J are TRBV7-9 and TRBJ1-4; TRBD1 agrees at 8 bases. After removal of 5 bases from V and 5 bases from J, the junction contained 4 bases not matched to a gene. Germline lookup yields CDR1 SEHNR and CDR2 FQNEAQ (reference sequence). This CDR3 has 14 residues. Here the CDR3 DNA reads TGTGCCAGCAGCCCAGGACAGGGCAATGAAAAACTGTTTTTT. Protein sequence: CASSPGQGNEKLFF.

The V call is TRBV2, the J call TRBJ1-5, with 9 bases that match TRBD1. Trimming cost V 4 bases and J 6 bases; bases outside gene matches: 7. This CDR3 has 15 residues. Germline CDR1 and CDR2: SNHLY and FYNNEI. Written as DNA, the CDR3 is TGTGCCAGCAGTGTATCGGGACAGGGTGTTCAGCCCCAGCATTTT. It codes for CASSVSGQGVQPQHF. The full variable domain, in which reference TRBV2 and TRBJ1-5 provide the parts outside the CDR3, is EPEVTQTPSHQVTQMGQEVILRCVPISNHLYFYWYRQILGQKVEFLVSFYNNEISEKSEIFDDQFSVERPDGSNFTLKIRSTKLEDSAMYFCASSVSGQGVQPQHFGDGTRLSIL.

This clone appeared a few times. This rearrangement joins TRBV27 to TRBJ1-2, with D maybe TRBD1 (5 bases). V lost 5 bases, J lost 5 bases, and 15 bases lay in between. The CDR3 length is 14 residues. CDR1 is MNHEY, CDR2 SMNVEV, per germline (reference sequence). The CDR3 DNA is TGTGCCAGCAGTACGATCGGGGGTTATTATGGCTACACCTTC. Translated: CASSTIGGYYGYTF.